This entry describes one T cell receptor beta chain. What it binds is unknown. These data belong to a study of siplizumab effects on memory and regulatory T cells. The study, taken as a whole, reports: Greater diversity than memory cells seemed evident in naive T cells, which also appeared to be major alloresponse contributors. On average, under 75% of mappable alloreactive CD4+ clones were Treg-derived under siplizumab, against about 30% in controls.

The mixed lymphocyte reaction cells underwent coculture at 37°C for five to seven days. Per germline, CDR1 LNHNV and CDR2 YYDKDF (reference sequence). This CDR3 has 16 residues. With 0 bases clipped from V and 8 bases from J, the junction kept 10 bases outside the gene matches. This table comes from immunoSEQ multiplex PCR, and its TCRdb copy is limited to in-frame clones, with some not included. Here the sample spans around 4,500 clones, 40% to 60% being singletons. This chain links TRBV15 with TRBJ2-1; 7 bases match TRBD1. The specimen sequenced was CFSE-low (dividing) CD4+ T cells sorted from an allogeneic mixed lymphocyte reaction. The TCR sequence derives from a human donor in good health; the cells came from an allogeneic mixed lymphocyte reaction. Some clones in this sample may be carry-over from other donors' samples. This CDR3 is CATSRDRRRGSDEQFF. The CDR3 coding sequence is TGTGCCACCAGCAGAGATCGGCGCAGGGGGTCGGATGAGCAGTTCTTC.